The 3 T cell receptor delta chains below were found in one sample sequenced in a study of gamma-delta chains in newborns, infants, children. TCRdb reanalysed the reads via CATT. In the table there are about 8,500 delta-chain clones, more than 3% of which are singletons. Sequenced input: blood. These receptors originate from a child who was a newborn, infant or young child, either healthy, febrile or measles-vaccinated (not recorded which).

A word on this clone: TCRdb pairs this DNA with a much larger clone's protein that differs at residue 5, likely a read error; the protein shown was translated from the DNA. V is TRDV2 and J is TRDJ1; 11 bases are shared with TRDD3. The ends lost 0 bases at V and 0 bases at J; junction bases unmatched: 2. CDR1 GEAIGNYY and CDR2 EKD come from the germline V gene. This CDR3 spans 16 amino acids. The CDR3 region is CACDTLLGDNTDKLIF. The CDR3 DNA reads as TGTGCCTGTGACACCTTACTGGGGGATAACACCGATAAACTCATCTTT.

As for this clone: A much larger clone lies a single base off, so this may be a read error. The CDR3 DNA reads as TGTGCCTGTGACACCGGCTGGGGACCCTCAGGTTCCTGGGACACCCGACAGATGTTTTTC. Encoded protein: CACDTGWGPSGSWDTRQMFF. The V call is TRDV2, the J call TRDJ3; a possible D gene is TRDD3 (6 bases). In the absence of a J gene in TCRdb, the DNA was matched to germline to assign it here. This CDR3 has 20 residues. V shed 0 bases and J shed 1 base, with 18 bases lying between them. Germline values: CDR1 GEAIGNYY, CDR2 EKD.

Comment on this clone: This may be a read error: a much more frequent sequence differs by one nucleotide. The V gene is TRDV2, the J gene TRDJ3; 11 nucleotides line up with TRDD3. The germline CDR1 and CDR2 sequences are GEAIGNYY and EKD. The CDR3 consists of 18 residues. The ends lost 1 base at V and 4 bases at J; junction bases unmatched: 5. This CDR3 reads CACDTGGYEGWDTRQMFF. In DNA, the CDR3 is TGTGCCTGTGACACTGGGGGATACGAGGGATGGGACACCCGACAGATGTTTTTC.